Listed below are T cell receptor beta chains from one sample, sequenced in a study of cytomegalovirus exposure and HLA in healthy donors. Here immunoSEQ multiplex PCR was the method, and the copy in TCRdb shows in-frame clones only, minus some. The data hold roughly 120,000 clones, with roughly 8.6% observed a single time. Sequenced input: PBMCs. The source is a woman aged 40 to 50 in good health and CMV-seropositive. The CDR3 runs from the conserved cysteine through the conserved F or W. The order of the fields is clone size, J gene, D gene, V gene, CDR3 DNA, CDR3 protein. The D gene is left open where the match is weak. Clone size is given for some rows only: seen once, a few or many times, or a class if the clone is expanded.

>-|TRBJ1-2|-|TRBV5-6
TGTGCCAGCAGCTTGGCGGGCGGGGGTGCCGGCTACACCTTC
CASSLAGGGAGYTF
>few|TRBJ1-1|-|TRBV11-2
TGTGCCAGCAGCTTAGATCGCGTCGGCGGGGCTTTCTTT
CASSLDRVGGAFF
>-|TRBJ2-4|TRBD1|TRBV5-4
TGTGCCAGCAGCACTCCGGGACAGCTAGCCAAAAACATTCAGTACTTC
CASSTPGQLAKNIQYF
>many|TRBJ1-1|TRBD1|TRBV7-3
TGTGCCAGCAGCTTAGACAGGGTGAACACTGAAGCTTTCTTT
CASSLDRVNTEAFF
>few|TRBJ1-6|-|TRBV27
TGTGCCAGCAGTCCCCAGCGGGGAGCTCTCGGCTCCTATAATTCACCCCTCCACTTT
CASSPQRGALGSYNSPLHF
>few|TRBJ2-1|-|TRBV5-4
TGTGCCAGCAGCTTCTGGTCTGGGGGCCACAATGAGCAGTTCTTC
CASSFWSGGHNEQFF
>few|TRBJ2-3|TRBD2|TRBV9
TGTGCCAGCAGCGTAGAGGGGGAGGCTAGCGGGGGGATCACAGATACGCAGTATTTT
CASSVEGEASGGITDTQYF
>-|TRBJ2-7|-|TRBV5-5
TGTGCCAGCAGCCCGCAAGCCGTCTACGAGCAGTACTTC
CASSPQAVYEQYF
>-|TRBJ2-5|TRBD1|TRBV7-9
TGTGCCAGCAGCTCCCGACAGGGGGGCCAAGAGACCCAGTACTTC
CASSSRQGGQETQYF
>few|TRBJ1-4|-|TRBV18
TGTGCCAGCTCCCGAAATATAGAGGAAAAACTGTTTTTT
CASSRNIEEKLFF
>-|TRBJ2-7|TRBD1|TRBV19
TGTGCCAGTCGGGACAGGAGGAGCTCCTACGAGCAGTACTTC
CASRDRRSSYEQYF
>-|TRBJ1-1|-|TRBV7-9
TGTGCCAGCAGCTTAGTTTACGGGACTCCTGAAGCTTTCTTT
CASSLVYGTPEAFF
>few|TRBJ1-6|TRBD1|TRBV6-1
TGTGCCAGCAATGTACAGGGGGTTGGTAATTCACCCCTCCACTTT
CASNVQGVGNSPLHF
>-|TRBJ1-2|-|TRBV7-9
TGTGCCAGCAGCTTAGGGGGCACTAACTATGGCTACACCTTC
CASSLGGTNYGYTF
>-|TRBJ1-1|-|TRBV11-2
TGTGCCAGCAGACGATCCCGCTCGGGGGGCGGTCGGGCTTTCTTT
CASRRSRSGGGRAFF
>few|TRBJ2-2|-|TRBV5-1
TGCACCAGCAGCGGTGCCCAGGGGGGCACCGGGGAGCTGTTTTTT
CTSSGAQGGTGELFF
>few|TRBJ2-1|-|TRBV5-1
TGCGCCAGCAGCTTGACGGCGGAAAGCTCCTACAATGAGCAGTTCTTC
CASSLTAESSYNEQFF
>few|TRBJ1-1|-|TRBV5-3
TGTGCCAGAAGCCCCGGGTCCCCCAACACTGAAGCTTTCTTT
CARSPGSPNTEAFF
>-|TRBJ2-2|TRBD1|TRBV19
TGTGCCAGTAGTCCCAACAGGGGGTCCGGGGAGCTGTTTTTT
CASSPNRGSGELFF
>-|TRBJ2-1|-|TRBV27
TGTGCCAGCAGGTTATCGTCGGTCGCGAACGATGAGCAGTTCTTC
CASRLSSVANDEQFF